This T cell receptor (beta chain) appears in the sequencing data of a study of blood T cell repertoires in COVID-19. Measured with immunoSEQ multiplex PCR; TCRdb has only the in-frame clones, and not every one. The sample lists some 65,000 clones, 75% to 90% seen once, with 16% in the top ten. The CDR3 length is 14 residues. Germline values: CDR1 MNHEY, CDR2 SVGAGI. Trimming removed 7 bases at V and 0 bases at J, with 10 bases between. This clone was recorded a few times. The chain joins TRBV6-5 to TRBJ2-1; D is unresolved. The sequenced material came from peripheral blood. The source of this sequence is a man aged 40-50 years with COVID-19, enrolled during active disease. The CDR3 DNA sequence: TGTGCCAGCATCCTAGTGAGCTCCTACAATGAGCAGTTCTTC. Amino acids: CASILVSSYNEQFF.